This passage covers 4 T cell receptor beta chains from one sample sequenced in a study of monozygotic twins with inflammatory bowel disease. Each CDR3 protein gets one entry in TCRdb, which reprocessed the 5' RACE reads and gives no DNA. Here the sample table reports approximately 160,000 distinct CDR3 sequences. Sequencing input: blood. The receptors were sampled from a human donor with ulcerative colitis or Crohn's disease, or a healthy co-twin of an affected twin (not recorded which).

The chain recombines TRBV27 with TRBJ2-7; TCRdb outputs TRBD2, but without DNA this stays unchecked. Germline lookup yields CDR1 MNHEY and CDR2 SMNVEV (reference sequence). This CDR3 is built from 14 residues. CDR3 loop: CASSLRGWNYEQYF.

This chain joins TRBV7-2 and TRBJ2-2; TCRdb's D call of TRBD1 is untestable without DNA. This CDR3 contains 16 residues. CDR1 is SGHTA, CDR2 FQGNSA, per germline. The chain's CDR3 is CASSLIGGRGAGELFF.

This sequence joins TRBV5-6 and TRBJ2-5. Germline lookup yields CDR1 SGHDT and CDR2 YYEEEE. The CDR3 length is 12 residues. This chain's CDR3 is CASSLQDETQYF.

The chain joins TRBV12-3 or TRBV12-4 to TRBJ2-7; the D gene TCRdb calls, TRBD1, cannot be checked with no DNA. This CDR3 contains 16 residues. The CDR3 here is CASSPNGPRMGDEQYF.